Included here is one TCR beta chain sequence, with context. Its target is not known. The record originates from a study of T cell responses to AZD1222 COVID-19 vaccine. Findings of the study overall: The number of AZD1222 recipients seropositive at baseline was only five or six.

TCRdb keeps only in-frame clones here, not all; method: immunoSEQ multiplex PCR. The table includes fewer than 200,000 clones, roughly 92% detected once. This clonotype was sampled from an adult in good health. The specimen was peripheral blood, collected on day 0 of AZD1222 vaccination.

CDR3: CASSISGTENTGELFF. The CDR3 coding sequence is TGTGCCAGCAGCATCTCCGGGACAGAGAACACCGGGGAGCTGTTTTTT. This chain uses TRBV7-2 with TRBJ2-2; 7 bases are a match to TRBD1. The germline gives CDR1 SGHTA, CDR2 FQGNSA. J gave up 1 base and V 5 bases, and 7 bases lay outside the gene matches. The CDR3 is 16 amino acids.